The 2 T cell receptor beta chains reported below all come from one sample, sequenced in a study of glioma-infiltrating T cells. Amplification of TCR alpha and beta CDR3 regions from RNA used iRepertoire nested multiplex PCR. Each CDR3 protein gets one entry after TCRdb re-called the multiplex PCR reads with MiXCR. This table holds around 44,000 distinct CDR3 sequences, more than 20% found once. The material sequenced was glioma tissue, nonneoplastic brain tissue, or PBMCs (not recorded which). The receptors stem from a human donor with low-grade glioma or glioblastoma, undergoing nonglioma brain surgery, or in good health (not recorded which).

This clonotype was detected many times. The chain combines TRBV7-9 with TRBJ1-2; 8 nucleotides match TRBD1. V shed 5 bases, J shed 8 bases, and the junction held 7 bases outside the gene matches. Looked up from germline, CDR1 is SEHNR and CDR2 is FQNEAQ (reference sequence). The CDR3 is 13 residues long. The CDR3 loop is CASSPQGAEGYTF. DNA for the CDR3: TGTGCCAGCAGCCCGCAGGGGGCGGAAGGCTACACCTTC.

In its sample, this clonotype was seen many times. The gene calls are TRBV20-1 and TRBJ2-3, with TRBD2 matching over 14 bases. Germline assignment: CDR1 DFQATT and CDR2 SNEGSKA (reference sequence). V lost 0 bases, J lost 2 bases, and 7 bases stayed unmatched. This CDR3 contains 18 residues. DNA of the CDR3: TGCAGTGCTAGAGAATTGACTAGCGGGAGGGCCTACACAGATACGCAGTATTTT. Translated, it gives CSARELTSGRAYTDTQYF.